These 26 T cell receptor beta chains came from one sample sequenced in a study of cytomegalovirus exposure and HLA in healthy donors. Clones were read by immunoSEQ multiplex PCR, and TCRdb kept only the in-frame ones, dropping some. The sample includes about 150,000 clones, 86% of them seen just once. Specimen: PBMCs. These receptors all stem from a man younger than 35 in good health and CMV-seropositive.

The chain couples TRBV2 to TRBJ2-3; TRBD2 aligns across 12 bases. The V gene end was trimmed by 8 bases and the J gene end by 4 bases; junction bases not matched to a gene: 16. The V gene's germline CDR1 is SNHLY and CDR2 FYNNEI. The CDR3 covers 18 residues. CDR3 protein: CASVRASGGALVSDTQYF. CDR3 coding DNA: TGTGCCAGCGTACGGGCTAGCGGGGGGGCCCTGGTTTCAGATACGCAGTATTTT.

V gene TRBV11-3 combines with J gene TRBJ1-1; 7 bases align to TRBD1. The trim removed 0 bases at V and 6 bases at J, leaving 19 bases unmatched. The CDR3 spans 19 residues. The V gene's germline CDR1 is SGHNT and CDR2 YENEEA. This CDR3 is CASSLDINGKVDRNAEAFF. CDR3 DNA sequence: TGTGCCAGCAGCTTAGATATTAACGGCAAAGTGGACAGGAATGCTGAAGCTTTCTTT.

This clone was recorded only once. The genes are TRBV27 and TRBJ1-3; TRBD1 is a possible D gene (5 bases). V lost 2 bases, J lost 3 bases, and 8 bases lay in between. The CDR3 has 14 residues. CDR1 is MNHEY and CDR2 is SMNVEV in the germline V gene (reference sequence). CDR3 loop: CASSLGGVGNTIYF. CDR3 coding DNA: TGTGCCAGCAGTTTAGGAGGGGTTGGAAACACCATATATTTT.

This chain uses TRBV7-3 with TRBJ1-1; D is possibly TRBD1 (6 bases). Germline V gene data show CDR1 as SGHTA and CDR2 as FQGTGA. V gave up 5 bases and J gave up 1 base, with 14 bases separating them. This CDR3 has 15 residues. DNA of the CDR3: TGTGCCAGCAGCCCTGGGGGCAGTAAGAACACTGAAGCTTTCTTT. Its translation is CASSPGGSKNTEAFF.

This CDR3 reads CATREGAGTDTQYF. CDR3 bases: TGTGCCACCCGGGAGGGGGCCGGCACAGATACGCAGTATTTT. This chain links TRBV7-3 with TRBJ2-3; a weak D match, TRBD2 (8 bases). V was shortened by 10 bases and J by 1 base, with 15 bases between the two germline ends. Germline loops: CDR1 SGHTA, CDR2 FQGTGA. The CDR3 covers 14 residues.

The chain carries TRBV4-2 and TRBJ2-3; 13 nucleotides match TRBD2. Germline assignment: CDR1 LGHNA and CDR2 YNFKEQ. The length of the CDR3 is 18 residues. Trimming cost V 4 bases and J 0 bases; bases outside gene matches: 7. The CDR3 nucleotides are TGTGCCAGCAGCCCCAGGGGGACTAGCGGGACTAGCACAGATACGCAGTATTTT. Its protein is CASSPRGTSGTSTDTQYF.

This chain links TRBV7-2 with TRBJ1-3; TRBD1 is a possible D gene (6 bases). Trimming cost V 1 base and J 7 bases, with 17 bases left between them. Germline-derived CDR1 and CDR2 are SGHTA and FQGNSA. The CDR3 loop spans 16 amino acids. The CDR3: CASSLVSRGFRNTIYF. The DNA of the CDR3 is TGTGCCAGCAGCTTAGTATCCAGGGGTTTTAGGAACACCATATATTTT.

CDR3 nucleotides: TGTGCCAGCAGCCCTTCCGGGACTAGCGGGAGAGACGAGCAGTTCTTC. Protein: CASSPSGTSGRDEQFF. The rearrangement joins TRBV27 to TRBJ2-1; 14 bases are shared with TRBD2. CDR1 and CDR2 from the germline V gene are MNHEY and SMNVEV (reference sequence). Trimming cost V 6 bases and J 10 bases; bases outside gene matches: 11. This CDR3 region has 16 residues.

The genes are TRBV28 and TRBJ1-6, with TRBD1 identical over 9 bases. The length of the CDR3 is 15 residues. V lost 4 bases, J lost 8 bases, and 6 bases stayed unmatched. Germline V lookup: CDR1 MDHEN, CDR2 SYDVKM. CDR3 loop: CASSSPGQGYSPLHF. The CDR3 region has the DNA TGTGCCAGCAGTTCCCCGGGACAGGGCTATTCACCCCTCCACTTT.

The chain carries TRBV5-1 and TRBJ2-7, with 7 positions matching TRBD2. CDR3 length equals 17 residues. V shed 4 bases and J 3 bases; nucleotides not matched to a gene: 16. In germline, CDR1 is SGHRS, CDR2 YFSETQ. The CDR3 loop reads CASSPRGSGTYNYEQYF. CDR3 nucleotide sequence: TGCGCCAGCAGCCCGCGGGGGTCTGGGACCTACAACTACGAGCAGTACTTC.

The chain couples TRBV7-9 to TRBJ2-1; D is undetermined. The CDR3 spans 14 residues. The V end was cut by 5 bases, the J end by 6 bases, with 14 bases between. Germline lookup yields CDR1 SEHNR and CDR2 FQNEAQ (reference sequence). The CDR3 region is CASSLSTRINEQFF. DNA for the CDR3: TGTGCCAGCAGCCTATCGACAAGGATCAATGAGCAGTTCTTC.

CDR3 loop: CASSPYEGGPDYGYTF. DNA for the CDR3: TGTGCCAGCTCACCATACGAGGGGGGGCCTGACTATGGCTACACCTTC. V usage is TRBV18 and J usage is TRBJ1-2, with a tentative D call TRBD1 (6 bases). The CDR3 length is 16 residues. The germline V gene has CDR1 KGHSH and CDR2 LQKENI. V was pared by 2 bases and J by 3 bases, with 16 bases between.

On this clone: At the DNA level, this CDR3 is encoded by other sequences in the same sample as well. This chain uses TRBV9 with TRBJ1-1; tentatively, D is TRBD1 (6 bases). Trimming pared 5 bases from V and 1 base from J, leaving 9 bases between. Germline V gene lookup returns CDR1 SGDLS and CDR2 YYNGEE. The CDR3 has 13 amino acids. The CDR3 DNA reads as TGTGCCAGCAGTGAAGGGGGGAACACTGAAGCTTTCTTT. Amino acids: CASSEGGNTEAFF.

This chain joins TRBV2 and TRBJ2-1, with 9 bases matching TRBD1. V shed 6 bases and J 0 bases; nucleotides not matched to a gene: 3. This CDR3 is 15 amino acids long. CDR1 and CDR2 from the germline V gene are SNHLY and FYNNEI. The CDR3 DNA sequence: TGTGCCAGCAGGGAGGACAGGGGCTCCTACAATGAGCAGTTCTTC. Its translation is CASREDRGSYNEQFF. Complete variable domain (other parts from reference TRBV2 and TRBJ2-1): EPEVTQTPSHQVTQMGQEVILRCVPISNHLYFYWYRQILGQKVEFLVSFYNNEISEKSEIFDDQFSVERPDGSNFTLKIRSTKLEDSAMYFCASREDRGSYNEQFFGPGTRLTVL.

The chain carries TRBV27 and TRBJ2-7; a weak D match, TRBD2 (5 bases). Per germline, CDR1 MNHEY and CDR2 SMNVEV (reference sequence). This CDR3 spans 15 amino acids. The V end was cut by 5 bases, the J end by 0 bases, with 14 bases between. This CDR3 reads CASSRREPSSYEQYF. Here the CDR3 DNA reads TGTGCCAGCAGTCGCCGGGAACCCAGCTCCTACGAGCAGTACTTC.

A word on this clone: This sample includes further DNA sequences coding for the same CDR3. This chain links TRBV29-1 with TRBJ2-7; 11 bases match TRBD1. With 3 bases clipped from V and 4 bases from J, the junction kept 2 bases outside the gene matches. The CDR3 loop spans 13 amino acids. The germline V gene has CDR1 SQVTM and CDR2 ANQGSEA. Here the CDR3 DNA reads TGCAGCGTTGACGGGACAGGGGGATACGAGCAGTACTTC. Its protein product is CSVDGTGGYEQYF.

V is TRBV25-1 and J is TRBJ1-1; unclear D gene. Trimming cost V 1 base and J 10 bases, with 7 bases left between them. Germline assignment: CDR1 MGHDK and CDR2 SYGVNS. The CDR3 runs 11 residues. This CDR3 reads CASSEWSGAFF. The CDR3 coding sequence is TGTGCCAGCAGTGAATGGAGCGGAGCTTTCTTT. The full variable domain, rest sourced from reference TRBV25-1 and TRBJ1-1, is EADIYQTPRYLVIGTGKKITLECSQTMGHDKMYWYQQDPGMELHLIHYSYGVNSTEKGDLSSESTVSRIRTEHFPLTLESARPSHTSQYLCASSEWSGAFFGQGTRLTVV.

The CDR3 spells CASGLHRVPYEQYF. DNA of the CDR3: TGTGCTAGTGGTTTACACAGGGTACCCTACGAGCAGTACTTC. The gene calls are TRBV12-5 and TRBJ2-7; weak D call: TRBD1 (6 bases). The V and J ends lost 3 bases and 2 bases respectively, with 11 bases between them. The CDR3 runs to 14 residues. Looked up from germline, CDR1 is LGHNT and CDR2 is FRNRAP.

This clone was seen many times. The chain links TRBV9 to TRBJ2-3, with no clear D. Trimming pared 0 bases from V and 1 base from J, leaving 9 bases between. The germline CDR1 and CDR2 sequences are SGDLS and YYNGEE. The CDR3 covers 15 residues. The CDR3 here is CASSVELARTDTQYF. In nucleotides, the CDR3 is TGTGCCAGCAGCGTAGAGTTGGCCCGCACAGATACGCAGTATTTT.

The chain uses TRBV9 and TRBJ1-2, with 7 bases fitting TRBD1. The CDR3 runs 15 residues. CDR1 and CDR2 from the germline V gene are SGDLS and YYNGEE. With V trimmed by 4 bases and J by 4 bases, 10 bases remained unmatched. CDR3 sequence reads: CASSPPLGQRYGYTF. CDR3 nucleotide sequence: TGTGCCAGCAGCCCTCCTTTGGGACAGCGCTATGGCTACACCTTC.

Only one count was recorded for this clone. The chain combines TRBV2 with TRBJ2-5; no firm D call. The CDR3 extends over 15 amino acids. In germline, CDR1 is SNHLY, CDR2 FYNNEI. V was shortened by 3 bases and J by 1 base, with 12 bases between the two germline ends. The CDR3 DNA sequence: TGTGCCAGCAGTGAGAAGCGAAGCTTCCAAGAGACCCAGTACTTC. Translation: CASSEKRSFQETQYF.

This clone appeared once. The chain uses TRBV9 and TRBJ2-3; 11 bases align to TRBD1. Germline values: CDR1 SGDLS, CDR2 YYNGEE. Unmatched junction bases numbered 3, after V lost 2 bases and J lost 4 bases. The CDR3 extends over 15 amino acids. CDR3 coding DNA: TGTGCCAGCAGCGTTGGACAGGGGGCCCCAGATACGCAGTATTTT. Protein: CASSVGQGAPDTQYF.

The gene calls are TRBV6-5 and TRBJ2-1; TRBD2 matches 11 bases. The germline V gene has CDR1 MNHEY and CDR2 SVGAGI. The CDR3 loop spans 15 amino acids. V shed 8 bases and J 1 base; nucleotides not matched to a gene: 4. CDR3 bases: TGTGCCAGCCGCCTAGCGGGAGGATCCTACAATGAGCAGTTCTTC. This codes for CASRLAGGSYNEQFF.

The rearrangement links TRBV9 to TRBJ2-7, with a weak D call TRBD1 (6 bases). The ends were cut back, 3 bases at V and 0 bases at J, with 13 bases in the middle. Germline assignment: CDR1 SGDLS and CDR2 YYNGEE. The CDR3 is 15 amino acids. The CDR3 loop is CASSATRGSSYEQYF. DNA of the CDR3: TGTGCCAGCAGCGCCACTAGGGGGAGCTCCTACGAGCAGTACTTC.

The chain recombines TRBV7-3 with TRBJ2-2, with 8 nucleotides matching TRBD1. The CDR3 consists of 15 residues. The V gene's germline CDR1 is SGHTA and CDR2 FQGTGA. V lost 4 bases, J lost 4 bases, and 5 bases stayed unmatched. CDR3 loop: CASSSRQGRTGELFF. The CDR3 DNA follows: TGTGCCAGCAGCTCTAGACAGGGGCGCACCGGGGAGCTGTTTTTT.

The rearrangement joins TRBV30 to TRBJ2-1; no reliable D call. Germline CDR1 is GTSNPN and CDR2 is SVGIG (reference sequence). The CDR3 consists of 13 residues. Deletions cut 3 bases from V and 4 bases from J, with 10 bases between. The CDR3 bases are TGTGCCTGGAGGCTGGGCCAATACAATGAGCAGTTCTTC. It specifies CAWRLGQYNEQFF.